This T cell receptor (beta chain) comes out of a study of T cell repertoires in cytomegalovirus infection. Study overall: Both CMV infection and a matching HLA type were indicated by public TCR beta signatures.

The V end lost 5 bases, the J end lost 5 bases, and 15 bases lay between the germline ends. Germline lookup yields CDR1 SEHNR and CDR2 FQNEAQ (reference sequence). This CDR3 is 14 amino acids long. Note on this clonotype: Antigen: not known.

TCRdb used MiXCR to reprocess the reads, holding one entry per CDR3 protein. The sample includes about 900,000 distinct CDR3 sequences, 31% of them seen just once. Study findings and constraints: HLA-C-restricted CMV-specific TCR beta clonotypes prevailed in the ex vivo response. Summed public TCR beta family frequency identified CMV carriers bearing the relevant HLA.

The genes are TRBV7-9 and TRBJ2-5; tentatively, D is TRBD2 (5 bases). The specimen comprised cultured CD8+ T cells from PBMCs, sampled from culture after CMV antigen stimulation. This clonotype was obtained from a human donor in good health (CMV status not recorded). Some clones in this sample may be carry-over from other donors' samples. The DNA for the CDR3 is TGTGCCAGCAGCCCCCGGGGTAGCCGGGAGACCCAGTACTTC. Translated, it gives CASSPRGSRETQYF.